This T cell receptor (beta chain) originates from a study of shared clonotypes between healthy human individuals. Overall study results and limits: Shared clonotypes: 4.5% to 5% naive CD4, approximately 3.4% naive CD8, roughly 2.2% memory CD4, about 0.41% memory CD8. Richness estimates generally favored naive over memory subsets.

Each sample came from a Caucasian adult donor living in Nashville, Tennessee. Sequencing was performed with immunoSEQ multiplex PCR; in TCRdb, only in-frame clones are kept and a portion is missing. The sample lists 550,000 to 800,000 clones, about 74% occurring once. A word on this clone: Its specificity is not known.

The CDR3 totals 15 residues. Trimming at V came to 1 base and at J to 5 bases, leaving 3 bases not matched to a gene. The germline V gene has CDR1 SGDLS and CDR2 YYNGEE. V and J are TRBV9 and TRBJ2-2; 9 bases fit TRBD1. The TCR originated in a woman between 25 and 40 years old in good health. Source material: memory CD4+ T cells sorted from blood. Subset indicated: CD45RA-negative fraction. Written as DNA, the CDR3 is TGTGCCAGCAGCGTATGGGACAGGGTAACCGGGGAGCTGTTTTTT. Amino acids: CASSVWDRVTGELFF.